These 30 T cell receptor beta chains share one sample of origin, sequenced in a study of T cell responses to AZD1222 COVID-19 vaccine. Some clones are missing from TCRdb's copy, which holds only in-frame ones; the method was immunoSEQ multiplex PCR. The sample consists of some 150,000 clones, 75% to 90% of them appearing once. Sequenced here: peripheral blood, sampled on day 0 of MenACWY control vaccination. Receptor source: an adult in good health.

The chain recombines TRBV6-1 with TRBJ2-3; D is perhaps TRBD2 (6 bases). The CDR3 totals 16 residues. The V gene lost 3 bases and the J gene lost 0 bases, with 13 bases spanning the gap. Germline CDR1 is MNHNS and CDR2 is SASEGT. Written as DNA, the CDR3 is TGTGCCAGCAGTGACCGGGGGAGCAGCAGCACAGATACGCAGTATTTT. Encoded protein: CASSDRGSSSTDTQYF.

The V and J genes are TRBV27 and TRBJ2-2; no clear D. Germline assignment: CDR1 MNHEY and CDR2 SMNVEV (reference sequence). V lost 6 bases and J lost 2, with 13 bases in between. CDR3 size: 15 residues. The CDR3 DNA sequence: TGTGCCAGCAGACTGGGGATAGGCAACACCGGGGAGCTGTTTTTT. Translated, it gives CASRLGIGNTGELFF.

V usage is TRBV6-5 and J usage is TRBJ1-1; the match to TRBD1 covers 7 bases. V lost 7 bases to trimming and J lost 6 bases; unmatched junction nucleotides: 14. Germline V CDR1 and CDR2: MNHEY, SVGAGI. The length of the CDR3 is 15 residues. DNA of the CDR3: TGTGCCAGCACTTCCGACAGGGACTCGGTGTCTGAAGCTTTCTTT. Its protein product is CASTSDRDSVSEAFF.

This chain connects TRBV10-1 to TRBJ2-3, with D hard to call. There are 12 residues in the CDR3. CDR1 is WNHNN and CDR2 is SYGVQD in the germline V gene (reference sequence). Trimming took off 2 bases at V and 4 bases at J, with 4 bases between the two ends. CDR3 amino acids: CASSEGSDTQYF. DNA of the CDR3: TGCGCCAGCAGTGAGGGTTCAGATACGCAGTATTTT.

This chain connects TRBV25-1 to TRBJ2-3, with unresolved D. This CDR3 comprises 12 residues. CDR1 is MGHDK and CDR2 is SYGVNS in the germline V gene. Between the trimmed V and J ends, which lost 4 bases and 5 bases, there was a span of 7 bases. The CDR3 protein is CASSVVRDTQYF. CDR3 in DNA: TGTGCCAGCAGTGTTGTTAGAGATACGCAGTATTTT. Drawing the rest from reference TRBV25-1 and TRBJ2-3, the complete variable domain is EADIYQTPRYLVIGTGKKITLECSQTMGHDKMYWYQQDPGMELHLIHYSYGVNSTEKGDLSSESTVSRIRTEHFPLTLESARPSHTSQYLCASSVVRDTQYFGPGTRLTVL.

CDR3 in DNA: TGTGCCAGCAGCCTTTCTAGGGGGCCCTCTGGTGAGCAGTTCTTC. Encoded protein: CASSLSRGPSGEQFF. The chain links TRBV7-7 to TRBJ2-1; 7 positions agree with TRBD1. The CDR3 spans 15 residues. CDR1 is SSHAT, CDR2 FNYEAQ, per germline (reference sequence). The V gene end was trimmed by 5 bases and the J gene end by 9 bases; junction bases not matched to a gene: 13.

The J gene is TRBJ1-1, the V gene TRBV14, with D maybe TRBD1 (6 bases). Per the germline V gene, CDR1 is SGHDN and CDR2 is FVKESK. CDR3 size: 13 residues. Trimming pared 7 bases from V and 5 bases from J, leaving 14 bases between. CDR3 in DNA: TGTGCCAGCACCGGGGGCTGGGGAACTGAAGCTTTCTTT. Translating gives CASTGGWGTEAFF.

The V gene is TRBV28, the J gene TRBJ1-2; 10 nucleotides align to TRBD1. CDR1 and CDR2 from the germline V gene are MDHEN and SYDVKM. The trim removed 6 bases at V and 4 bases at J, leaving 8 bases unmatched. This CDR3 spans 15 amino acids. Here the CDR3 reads CASSSPDRGIYGYTF. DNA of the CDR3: TGTGCCAGCAGCTCACCGGACAGGGGGATCTATGGCTACACCTTC.

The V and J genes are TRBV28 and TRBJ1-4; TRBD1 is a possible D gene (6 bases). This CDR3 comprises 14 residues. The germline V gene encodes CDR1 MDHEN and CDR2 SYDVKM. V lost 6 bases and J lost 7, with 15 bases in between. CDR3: CASRLGGASEKLFF. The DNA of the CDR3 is TGTGCCAGCAGGTTAGGGGGGGCGAGTGAAAAACTGTTTTTT.

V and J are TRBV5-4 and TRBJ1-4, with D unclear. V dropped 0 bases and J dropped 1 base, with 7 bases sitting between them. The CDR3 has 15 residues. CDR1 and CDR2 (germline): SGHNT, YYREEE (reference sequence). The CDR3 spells CASSLAARTNEKLFF. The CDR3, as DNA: TGTGCCAGCAGCTTGGCGGCAAGAACTAATGAAAAACTGTTTTTT.

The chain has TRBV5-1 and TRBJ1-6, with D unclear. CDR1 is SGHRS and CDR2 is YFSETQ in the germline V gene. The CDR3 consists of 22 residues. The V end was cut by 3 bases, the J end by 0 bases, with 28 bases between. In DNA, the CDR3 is TGCGCCAGCAGCTGGGCCCCGTTAGAACCTACGTCTTCGAGCTCCTATAATTCACCCCTCCACTTT. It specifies CASSWAPLEPTSSSSYNSPLHF.

The CDR3 here is CASVQTGATEAFF. The CDR3, as DNA: TGTGCCAGCGTACAGACAGGGGCAACTGAAGCTTTCTTT. The chain carries TRBV6-5 and TRBJ1-1, with TRBD1 matching 8 bases. In germline, CDR1 is MNHEY, CDR2 SVGAGI. The CDR3 runs 13 residues. The V segment lost 8 bases and the J segment 5 bases; nucleotides outside the gene matches: 7.

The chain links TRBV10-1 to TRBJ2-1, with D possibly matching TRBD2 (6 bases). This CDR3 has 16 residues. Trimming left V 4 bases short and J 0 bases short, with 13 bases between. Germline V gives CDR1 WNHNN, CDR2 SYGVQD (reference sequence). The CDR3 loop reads CASSALGGSSYNEQFF. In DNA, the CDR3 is TGCGCCAGCAGTGCCCTAGGAGGGAGCTCCTACAATGAGCAGTTCTTC.

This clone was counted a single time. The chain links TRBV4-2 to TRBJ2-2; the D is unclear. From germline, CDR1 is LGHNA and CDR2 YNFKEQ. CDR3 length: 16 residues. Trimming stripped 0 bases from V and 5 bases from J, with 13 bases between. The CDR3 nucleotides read TGTGCCAGCAGCCAAGATGTCCAGGCCCGAACCGGGGAGCTGTTTTTT. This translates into CASSQDVQARTGELFF.

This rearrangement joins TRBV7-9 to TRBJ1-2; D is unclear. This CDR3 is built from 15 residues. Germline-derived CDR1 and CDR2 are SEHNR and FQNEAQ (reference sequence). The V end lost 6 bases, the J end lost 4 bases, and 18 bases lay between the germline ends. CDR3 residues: CASSPVGGSGYGYTF. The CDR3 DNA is TGTGCCAGCAGTCCCGTGGGAGGAAGTGGCTATGGCTACACCTTC. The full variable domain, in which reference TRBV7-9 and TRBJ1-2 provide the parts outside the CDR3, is DTGVSQNPRHKITKRGQNVTFRCDPISEHNRLYWYRQTLGQGPEFLTYFQNEAQLEKSRLLSDRFSAERPKGSFSTLEIQRTEQGDSAMYLCASSPVGGSGYGYTFGSGTRLTVV.

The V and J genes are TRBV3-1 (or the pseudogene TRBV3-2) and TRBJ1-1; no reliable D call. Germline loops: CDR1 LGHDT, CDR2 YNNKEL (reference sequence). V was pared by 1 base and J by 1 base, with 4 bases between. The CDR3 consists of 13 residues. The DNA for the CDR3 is TGTGCCAGCAGCCAAGTCAGGAACACTGAAGCTTTCTTT. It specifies CASSQVRNTEAFF.

CDR3: CASSHPGTGESIYEQYV. CDR3 DNA sequence: TGCGCCAGCAGTCACCCCGGGACAGGGGAAAGTATCTACGAGCAGTACGTC. The J gene is TRBJ2-7, the V gene TRBV23-1; 10 bases are a match to TRBD1. Being an ORF, TRBV23-1 has a function that is uncertain. The CDR3 spans 17 residues. Trimming removed 3 bases from V and 3 bases from J; junction bases left unmatched: 11.

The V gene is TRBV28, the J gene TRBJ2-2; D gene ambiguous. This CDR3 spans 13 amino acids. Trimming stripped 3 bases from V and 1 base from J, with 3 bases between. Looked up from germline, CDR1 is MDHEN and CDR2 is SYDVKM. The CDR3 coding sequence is TGTGCCAGCAGTTTGGGGAACACCGGGGAGCTGTTTTTT. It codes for CASSLGNTGELFF.

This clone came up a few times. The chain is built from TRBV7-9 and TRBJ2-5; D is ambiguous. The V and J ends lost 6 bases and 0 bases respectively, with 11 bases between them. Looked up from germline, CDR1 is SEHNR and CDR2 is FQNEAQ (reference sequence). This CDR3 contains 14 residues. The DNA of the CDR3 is TGTGCCAGCAGGCTTGGCCGGGACCAAGAGACCCAGTACTTC. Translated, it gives CASRLGRDQETQYF.

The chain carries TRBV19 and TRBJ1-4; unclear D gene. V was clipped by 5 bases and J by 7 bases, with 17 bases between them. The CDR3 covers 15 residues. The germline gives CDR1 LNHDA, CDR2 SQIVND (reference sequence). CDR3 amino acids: CASSPTGNVVEKLFF. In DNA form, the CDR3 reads TGTGCCAGTAGTCCTACCGGGAACGTGGTTGAAAAACTGTTTTTT.

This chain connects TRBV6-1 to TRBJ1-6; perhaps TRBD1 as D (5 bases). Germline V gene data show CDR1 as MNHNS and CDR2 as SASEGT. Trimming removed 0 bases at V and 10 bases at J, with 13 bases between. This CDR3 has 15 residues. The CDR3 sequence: CASSEAWGIESPLHF. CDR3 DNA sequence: TGTGCCAGCAGTGAAGCATGGGGGATTGAATCACCCCTCCACTTT.

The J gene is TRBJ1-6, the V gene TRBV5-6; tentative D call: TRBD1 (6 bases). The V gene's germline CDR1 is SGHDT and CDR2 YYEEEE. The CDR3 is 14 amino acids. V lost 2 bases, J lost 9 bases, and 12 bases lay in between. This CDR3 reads CASSLVRGGSPLHF. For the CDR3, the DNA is TGTGCCAGCAGCTTAGTCAGGGGAGGTTCACCCCTCCACTTT.

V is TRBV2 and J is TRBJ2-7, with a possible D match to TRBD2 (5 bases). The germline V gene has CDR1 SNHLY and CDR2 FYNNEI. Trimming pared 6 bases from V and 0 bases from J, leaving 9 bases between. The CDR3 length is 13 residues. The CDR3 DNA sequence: TGTGCCAGCAGGGACTGGCACTCCTACGAGCAGTACTTC. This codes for CASRDWHSYEQYF.

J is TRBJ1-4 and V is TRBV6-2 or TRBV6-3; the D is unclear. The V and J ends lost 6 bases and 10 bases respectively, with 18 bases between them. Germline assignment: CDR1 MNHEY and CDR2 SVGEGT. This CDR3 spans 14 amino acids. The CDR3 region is CASSAGSTAGKLFF. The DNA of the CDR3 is TGTGCCAGCAGCGCCGGGTCTACAGCGGGAAAACTGTTTTTT.

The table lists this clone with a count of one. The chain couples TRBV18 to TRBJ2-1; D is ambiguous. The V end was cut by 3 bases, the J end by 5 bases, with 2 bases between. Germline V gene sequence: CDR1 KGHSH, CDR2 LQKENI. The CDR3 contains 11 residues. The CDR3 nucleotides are TGTGCCAGCTCACCGGACAATGAGCAGTTCTTC. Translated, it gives CASSPDNEQFF.

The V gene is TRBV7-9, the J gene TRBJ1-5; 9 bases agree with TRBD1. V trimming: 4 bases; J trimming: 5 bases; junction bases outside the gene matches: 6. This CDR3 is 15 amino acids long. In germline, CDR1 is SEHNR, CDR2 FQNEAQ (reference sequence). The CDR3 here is CASSSSGTGYQPQHF. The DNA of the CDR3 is TGTGCCAGCAGCTCCTCCGGGACAGGGTATCAGCCCCAGCATTTT.

The CDR3 loop is CASSIGGGRNQPQHF. CDR3 DNA: TGTGCCAGTAGTATAGGTGGGGGCAGAAATCAGCCCCAGCATTTT. The rearrangement uses TRBV19 and TRBJ1-5, with D perhaps TRBD1 (6 bases). This CDR3 is 15 amino acids long. Trimming stripped 1 base from V and 4 bases from J, with 11 bases between. CDR1 LNHDA and CDR2 SQIVND come from the germline V gene (reference sequence).

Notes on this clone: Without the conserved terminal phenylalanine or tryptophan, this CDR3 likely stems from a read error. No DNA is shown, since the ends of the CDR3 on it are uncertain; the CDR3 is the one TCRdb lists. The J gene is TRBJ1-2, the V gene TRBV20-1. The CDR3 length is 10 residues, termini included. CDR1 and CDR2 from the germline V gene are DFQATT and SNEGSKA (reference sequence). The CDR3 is CSARAEAGVV.

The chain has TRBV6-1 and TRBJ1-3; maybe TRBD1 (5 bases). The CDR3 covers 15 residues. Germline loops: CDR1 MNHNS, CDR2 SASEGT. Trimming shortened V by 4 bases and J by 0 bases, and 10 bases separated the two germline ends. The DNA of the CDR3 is TGTGCCAGCAGTGGACAGATCCGCTCTGGAAACACCATATATTTT. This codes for CASSGQIRSGNTIYF.

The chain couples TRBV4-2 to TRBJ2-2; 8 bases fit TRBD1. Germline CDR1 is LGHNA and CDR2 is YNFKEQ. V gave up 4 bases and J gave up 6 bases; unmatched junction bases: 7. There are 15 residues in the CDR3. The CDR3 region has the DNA TGTGCCAGCAGCCCCCAGACAGGGGTGGCCGGGGAGCTGTTTTTT. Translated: CASSPQTGVAGELFF.